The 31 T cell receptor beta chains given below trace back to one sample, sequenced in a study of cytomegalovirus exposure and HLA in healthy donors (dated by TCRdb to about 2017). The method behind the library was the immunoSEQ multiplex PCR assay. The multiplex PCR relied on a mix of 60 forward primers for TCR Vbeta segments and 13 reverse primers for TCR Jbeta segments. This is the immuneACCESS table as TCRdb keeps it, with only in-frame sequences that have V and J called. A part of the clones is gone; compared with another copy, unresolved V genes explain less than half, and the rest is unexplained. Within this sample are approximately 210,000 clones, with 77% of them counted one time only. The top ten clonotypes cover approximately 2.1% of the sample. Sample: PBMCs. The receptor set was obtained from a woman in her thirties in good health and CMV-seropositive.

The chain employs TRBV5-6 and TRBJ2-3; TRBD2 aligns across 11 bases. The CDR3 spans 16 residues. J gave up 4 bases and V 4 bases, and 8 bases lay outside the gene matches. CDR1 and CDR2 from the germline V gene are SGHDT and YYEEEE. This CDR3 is CASSQMLAGGSDTQYF. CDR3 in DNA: TGTGCCAGCAGCCAAATGCTAGCGGGAGGCTCAGATACGCAGTATTTT.

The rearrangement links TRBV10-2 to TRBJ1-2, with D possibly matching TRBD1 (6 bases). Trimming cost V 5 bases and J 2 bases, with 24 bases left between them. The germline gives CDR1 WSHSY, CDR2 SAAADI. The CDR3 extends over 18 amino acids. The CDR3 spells CASSRRTELVSWNYGYTF. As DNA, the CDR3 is TGCGCCAGCAGTCGTCGGACAGAGCTCGTTTCTTGGAACTATGGCTACACCTTC.

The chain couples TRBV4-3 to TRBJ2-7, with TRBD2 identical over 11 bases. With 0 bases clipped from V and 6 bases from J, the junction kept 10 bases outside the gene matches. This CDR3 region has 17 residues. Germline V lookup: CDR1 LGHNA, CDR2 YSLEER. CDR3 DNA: TGCGCCAGCAGCCAAGAAGGGATAGCGGGAGGGCCGCGCGAGCAGTACTTC. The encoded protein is CASSQEGIAGGPREQYF.

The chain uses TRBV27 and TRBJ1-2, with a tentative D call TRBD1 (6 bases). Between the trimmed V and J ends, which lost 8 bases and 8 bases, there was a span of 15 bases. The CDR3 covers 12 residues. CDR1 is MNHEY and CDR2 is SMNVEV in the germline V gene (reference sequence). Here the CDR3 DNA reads TGTGCCAGCTCGACAGGAGTTCAAGGCTACACCTTC. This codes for CASSTGVQGYTF.

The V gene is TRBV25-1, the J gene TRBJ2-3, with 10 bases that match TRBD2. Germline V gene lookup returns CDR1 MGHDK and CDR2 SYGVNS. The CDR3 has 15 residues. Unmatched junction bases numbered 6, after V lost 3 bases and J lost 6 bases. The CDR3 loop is CASSDTLAGADTQYF. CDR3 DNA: TGTGCCAGCAGTGATACCCTAGCGGGAGCTGATACGCAGTATTTT.

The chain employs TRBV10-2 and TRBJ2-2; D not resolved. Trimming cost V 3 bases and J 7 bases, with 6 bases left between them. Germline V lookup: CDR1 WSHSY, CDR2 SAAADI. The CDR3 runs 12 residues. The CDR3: CASSDLFGELFF. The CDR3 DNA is TGCGCCAGCAGTGACCTATTCGGGGAGCTGTTTTTT.

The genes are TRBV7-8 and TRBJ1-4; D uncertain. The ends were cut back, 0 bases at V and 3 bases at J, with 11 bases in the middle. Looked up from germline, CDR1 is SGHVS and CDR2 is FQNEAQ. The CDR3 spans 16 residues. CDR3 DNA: TGTGCCAGCAGCTTAGCCCACGGGGTGGCTAATGAAAAACTGTTTTTT. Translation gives CASSLAHGVANEKLFF.

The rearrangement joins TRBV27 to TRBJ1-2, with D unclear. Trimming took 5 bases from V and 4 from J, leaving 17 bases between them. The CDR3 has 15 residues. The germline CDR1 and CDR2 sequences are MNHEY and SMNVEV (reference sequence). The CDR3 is CASSPSPTGFYGYTF. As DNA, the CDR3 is TGTGCCAGCAGTCCCTCTCCGACGGGTTTCTATGGCTACACCTTC.

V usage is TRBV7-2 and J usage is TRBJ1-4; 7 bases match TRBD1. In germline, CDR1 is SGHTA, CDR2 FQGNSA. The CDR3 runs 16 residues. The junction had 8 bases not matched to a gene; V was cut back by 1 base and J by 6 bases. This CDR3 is CASSLGSARGDEKLFF. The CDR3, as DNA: TGTGCCAGCAGCTTAGGGAGCGCCAGGGGGGATGAAAAACTGTTTTTT.

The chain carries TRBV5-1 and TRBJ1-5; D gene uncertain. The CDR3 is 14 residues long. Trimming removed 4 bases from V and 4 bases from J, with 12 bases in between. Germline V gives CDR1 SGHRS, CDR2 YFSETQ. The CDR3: CASSPAGDNQPQHF. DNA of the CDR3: TGCGCCAGCAGCCCGGCGGGCGATAATCAGCCCCAGCATTTT.

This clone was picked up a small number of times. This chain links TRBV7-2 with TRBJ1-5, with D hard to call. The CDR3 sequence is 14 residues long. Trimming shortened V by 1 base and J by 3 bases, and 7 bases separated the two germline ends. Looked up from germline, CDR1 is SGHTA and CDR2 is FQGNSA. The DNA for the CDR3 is TGTGCCAGCAGCTTAGGACACTTCAATCAGCCCCAGCATTTT. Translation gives CASSLGHFNQPQHF.

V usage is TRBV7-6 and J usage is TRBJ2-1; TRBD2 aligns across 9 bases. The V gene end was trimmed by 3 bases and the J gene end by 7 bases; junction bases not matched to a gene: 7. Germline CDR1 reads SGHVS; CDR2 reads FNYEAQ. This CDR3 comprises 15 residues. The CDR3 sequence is CASSFSGGGVNEQFF. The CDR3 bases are TGTGCCAGCAGCTTTAGCGGGGGCGGGGTGAATGAGCAGTTCTTC.

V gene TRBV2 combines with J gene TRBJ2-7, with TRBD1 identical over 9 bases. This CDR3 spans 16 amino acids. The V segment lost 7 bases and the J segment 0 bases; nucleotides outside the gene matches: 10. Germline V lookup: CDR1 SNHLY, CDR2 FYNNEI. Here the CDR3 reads CASTQTGTGSSYEQYF. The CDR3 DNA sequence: TGTGCCAGCACCCAAACCGGGACAGGGAGCTCCTACGAGCAGTACTTC.

The CDR3 loop is CAWRLAGGRDTGELFF. The CDR3 coding sequence is TGTGCCTGGAGACTAGCGGGAGGGCGAGACACCGGGGAGCTGTTTTTT. The chain couples TRBV30 to TRBJ2-2; TRBD2 matches 13 bases. V gave up 3 bases and J gave up 3 bases; unmatched junction bases: 4. CDR3 length: 16 residues. CDR1 is GTSNPN, CDR2 SVGIG, per germline (reference sequence).

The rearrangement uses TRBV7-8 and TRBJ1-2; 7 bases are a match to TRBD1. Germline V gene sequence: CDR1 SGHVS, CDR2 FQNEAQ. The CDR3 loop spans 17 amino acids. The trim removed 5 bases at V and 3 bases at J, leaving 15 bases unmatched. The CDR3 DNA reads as TGTGCCAGCAGCCTCCAACCGGTGAACGACAGGGACTATGGCTACACCTTC. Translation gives CASSLQPVNDRDYGYTF.

The CDR3 bases are TGTGCCAGCAGCCGGGAGTTTTTGAACACTGAAGCTTTCTTT. Amino acid sequence: CASSREFLNTEAFF. The chain joins TRBV7-6 to TRBJ1-1; D uncertain. V lost 5 bases, J lost 0 bases, and 10 bases lay in between. From germline, CDR1 is SGHVS and CDR2 FNYEAQ. The length of the CDR3 is 14 residues.

CDR3 residues: CASIGQGASEQYF. The CDR3 DNA reads TGTGCCAGCATAGGACAGGGGGCAAGCGAGCAGTACTTC. J is TRBJ2-7 and V is TRBV7-2, with 11 positions matching TRBD1. Germline V CDR1 and CDR2: SGHTA, FQGNSA. The J segment lost 6 bases and the V segment lost 7 bases, leaving 5 bases of the junction unmatched. The length of the CDR3 is 13 residues.

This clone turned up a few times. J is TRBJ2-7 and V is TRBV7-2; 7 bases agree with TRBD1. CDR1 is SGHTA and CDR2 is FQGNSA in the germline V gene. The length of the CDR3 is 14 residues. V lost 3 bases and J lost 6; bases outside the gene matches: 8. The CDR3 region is CASSFDRVNGEQYF. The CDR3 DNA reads TGTGCCAGCAGCTTCGACAGGGTTAATGGCGAGCAGTACTTC. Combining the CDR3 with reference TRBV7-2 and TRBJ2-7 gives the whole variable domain GAGVSQSPSNKVTEKGKDVELRCDPISGHTALYWYRQSLGQGLEFLIYFQGNSAPDKSGLPSDRFSAERTGGSVSTLTIQRTQQEDSAVYLCASSFDRVNGEQYFGPGTRLTVT.

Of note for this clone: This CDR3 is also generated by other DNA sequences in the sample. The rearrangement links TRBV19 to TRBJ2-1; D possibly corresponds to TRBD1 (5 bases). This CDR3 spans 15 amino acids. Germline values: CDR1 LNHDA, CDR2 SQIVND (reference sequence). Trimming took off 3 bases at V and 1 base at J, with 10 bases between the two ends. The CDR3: CASSIGSGSYNEQFF. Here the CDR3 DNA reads TGTGCCAGTAGTATCGGGTCAGGGTCCTACAATGAGCAGTTCTTC.

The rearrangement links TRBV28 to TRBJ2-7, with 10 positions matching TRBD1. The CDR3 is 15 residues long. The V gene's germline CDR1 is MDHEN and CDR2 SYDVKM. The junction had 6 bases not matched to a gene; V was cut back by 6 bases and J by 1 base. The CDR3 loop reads CASSPRDRGSYEQYF. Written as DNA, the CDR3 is TGTGCCAGCAGCCCCCGGGACAGGGGATCCTACGAGCAGTACTTC.

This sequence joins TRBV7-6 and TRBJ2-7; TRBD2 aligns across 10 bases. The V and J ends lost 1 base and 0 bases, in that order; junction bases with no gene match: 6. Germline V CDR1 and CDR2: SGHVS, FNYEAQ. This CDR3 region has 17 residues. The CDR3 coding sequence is TGTGCCAGCAGCTTAGGGACTAGCGGAACGAGCTCCTACGAGCAGTACTTC. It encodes CASSLGTSGTSSYEQYF.

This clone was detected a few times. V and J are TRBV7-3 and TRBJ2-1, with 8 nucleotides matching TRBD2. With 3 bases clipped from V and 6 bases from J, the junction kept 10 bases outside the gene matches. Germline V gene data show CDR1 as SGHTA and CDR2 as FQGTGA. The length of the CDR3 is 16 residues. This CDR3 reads CASSLAPAGVGNEQFF. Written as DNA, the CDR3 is TGTGCCAGCAGCTTGGCCCCAGCGGGAGTCGGCAATGAGCAGTTCTTC.

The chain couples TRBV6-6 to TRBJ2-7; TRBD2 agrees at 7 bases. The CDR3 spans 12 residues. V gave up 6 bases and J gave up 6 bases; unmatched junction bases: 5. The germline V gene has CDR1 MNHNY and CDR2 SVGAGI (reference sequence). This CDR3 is CASRPSGGEQYF. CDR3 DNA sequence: TGTGCCAGCAGACCGTCGGGGGGCGAGCAGTACTTC.

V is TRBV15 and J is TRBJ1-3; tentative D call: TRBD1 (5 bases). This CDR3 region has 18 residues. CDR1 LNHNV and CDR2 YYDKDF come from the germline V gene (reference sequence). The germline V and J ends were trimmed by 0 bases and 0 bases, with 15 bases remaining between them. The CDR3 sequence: CATSRDIIIGGSGNTIYF. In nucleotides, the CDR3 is TGTGCCACCAGCAGAGATATTATTATCGGGGGCTCTGGAAACACCATATATTTT.

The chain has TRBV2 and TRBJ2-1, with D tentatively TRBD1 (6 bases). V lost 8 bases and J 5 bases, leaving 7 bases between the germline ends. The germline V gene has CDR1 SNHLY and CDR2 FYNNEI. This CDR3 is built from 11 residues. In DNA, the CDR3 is TGTGCCAGCGGGGGCCACAATGAGCAGTTCTTC. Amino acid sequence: CASGGHNEQFF.

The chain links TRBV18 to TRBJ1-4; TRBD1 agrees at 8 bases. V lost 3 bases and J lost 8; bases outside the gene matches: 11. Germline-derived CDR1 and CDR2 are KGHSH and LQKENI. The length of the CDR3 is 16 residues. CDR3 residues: CASSPLYGTGEEKLFF. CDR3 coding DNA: TGTGCCAGCTCACCGCTCTATGGGACAGGTGAAGAAAAACTGTTTTTT.

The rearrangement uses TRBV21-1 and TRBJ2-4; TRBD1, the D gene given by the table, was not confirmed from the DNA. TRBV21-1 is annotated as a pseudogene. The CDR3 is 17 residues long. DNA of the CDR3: TGTGCCAGTCTCAACATAGGGACAGGCAAAGCCAAAAACATTCAGTACTTC. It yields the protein CASLNIGTGKAKNIQYF.

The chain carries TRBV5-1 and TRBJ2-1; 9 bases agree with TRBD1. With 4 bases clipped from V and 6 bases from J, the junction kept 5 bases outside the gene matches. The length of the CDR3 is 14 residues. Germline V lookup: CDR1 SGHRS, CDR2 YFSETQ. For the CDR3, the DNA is TGCGCCAGCAGCAGGGACAGGGCCCCCAATGAGCAGTTCTTC. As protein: CASSRDRAPNEQFF.

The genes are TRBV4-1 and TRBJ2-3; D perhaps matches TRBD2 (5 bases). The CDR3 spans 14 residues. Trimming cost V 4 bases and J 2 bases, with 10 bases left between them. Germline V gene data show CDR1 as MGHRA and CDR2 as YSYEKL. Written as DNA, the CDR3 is TGCGCCAGCAGCCTGACGGGATTCACAGATACGCAGTATTTT. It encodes CASSLTGFTDTQYF.

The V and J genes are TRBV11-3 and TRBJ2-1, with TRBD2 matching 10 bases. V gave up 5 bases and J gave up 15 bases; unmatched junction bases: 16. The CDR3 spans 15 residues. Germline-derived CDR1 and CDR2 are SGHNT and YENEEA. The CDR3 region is CASSPDPSGSSPRFF. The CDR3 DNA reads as TGTGCCAGCAGCCCGGATCCTAGCGGGAGCAGTCCTCGGTTCTTC.

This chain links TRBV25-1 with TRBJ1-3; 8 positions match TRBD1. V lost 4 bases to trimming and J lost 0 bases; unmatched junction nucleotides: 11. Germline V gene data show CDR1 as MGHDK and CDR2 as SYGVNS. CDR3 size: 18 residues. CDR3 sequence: CASSGGFWTGISGNTIYF. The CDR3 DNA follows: TGTGCCAGCAGTGGGGGCTTTTGGACAGGGATCTCTGGAAACACCATATATTTT.